The 4 T cell receptor beta chains below were found in one sample sequenced in a study of PD-1 blockade in classical Hodgkin lymphoma. Relapses following autologous stem cell transplantation were seen in all patients, with brentuximab vedotin exposure varying. Clones were read by immunoSEQ multiplex PCR, and TCRdb kept only the in-frame ones, dropping some. Among more than 85,000 clones listed, roughly 91% were seen once. The specimen comprised peripheral blood mononuclear cells (PBMCs), sampled before the second cycle of nivolumab. The receptors shown here come from a human donor with classical Hodgkin lymphoma.

The chain links TRBV30 to TRBJ1-6, with no clear D. This CDR3 is built from 15 residues. Germline CDR1 GTSNPN, CDR2 SVGIG (reference sequence). V lost 2 bases and J 6 bases, leaving 14 bases between the germline ends. The CDR3 DNA follows: TGTGCCTGGAGTATTGGGGTGGCCTTTAATTCACCCCTCCACTTT. It specifies CAWSIGVAFNSPLHF.

The V gene is TRBV4-1, the J gene TRBJ2-7, with 7 bases that match TRBD2. Trimming removed 4 bases from V and 5 bases from J; junction bases left unmatched: 8. The CDR3 is made up of 14 amino acids. The germline V gene has CDR1 MGHRA and CDR2 YSYEKL. The CDR3 DNA reads as TGCGCCAGCAGCCGAGCGGGAACAACCGACGAGCAGTACTTC. Translation: CASSRAGTTDEQYF.

The chain links TRBV12-5 to TRBJ2-6; D may be TRBD1 or TRBD2 (6 bases each). Germline V gene sequence: CDR1 LGHNT, CDR2 FRNRAP. This CDR3 region has 18 residues. Trimming left V 0 bases short and J 2 bases short, with 14 bases between. The CDR3 sequence: CASGLVSGGPPGANVLTF. The CDR3 nucleotides read TGTGCTAGTGGTTTGGTATCCGGGGGCCCGCCTGGGGCCAACGTCCTGACTTTC.

The chain joins TRBV6-5 to TRBJ1-2; TRBD1 is a possible D gene (6 bases). V was pared by 2 bases and J by 2 bases, with 12 bases between. CDR3 length equals 15 residues. The germline V gene encodes CDR1 MNHEY and CDR2 SVGAGI. The CDR3 spells CASSYLTTGNYGYTF. CDR3 nucleotide sequence: TGTGCCAGCAGTTACCTGACGACAGGAAACTATGGCTACACCTTC.